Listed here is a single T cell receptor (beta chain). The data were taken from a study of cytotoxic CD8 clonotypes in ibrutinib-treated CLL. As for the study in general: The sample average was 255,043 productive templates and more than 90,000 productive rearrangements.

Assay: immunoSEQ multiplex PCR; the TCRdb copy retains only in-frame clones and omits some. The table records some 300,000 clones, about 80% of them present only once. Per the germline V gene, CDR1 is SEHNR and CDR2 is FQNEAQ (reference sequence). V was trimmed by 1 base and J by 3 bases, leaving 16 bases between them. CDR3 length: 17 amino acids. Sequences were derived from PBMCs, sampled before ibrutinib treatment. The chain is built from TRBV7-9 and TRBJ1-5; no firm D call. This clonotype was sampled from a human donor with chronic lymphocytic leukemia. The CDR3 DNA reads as TGTGCCAGCAGCTTAGGGACGGCAATCGGGATCAATCAGCCCCAGCATTTT. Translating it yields CASSLGTAIGINQPQHF.